The next 9 T cell receptor beta chains were all read from a single sample in a study of technical replicates of blood from a few donors (TCRdb year 2017). Libraries were prepared through the immunoSEQ multiplex PCR assay. Entries here come from immuneACCESS through TCRdb and include only in-frame sequences with V and J called. Some clones fail to appear in such tables; in the studies checked, an unresolved V gene covers under half of the shortfall, and the cause of the remainder is unknown. In all, the sample holds 50,000 to 65,000 clones, and over 90% of those were seen once. The top ten hold 4.3% of the sample. Sample: PBMCs. The source of these receptors is a human donor in good health. Some clones in this sample may be carry-over from other donors' samples.

The V and J genes are TRBV2 and TRBJ2-1; 8 nucleotides align to TRBD2. The CDR3 runs 16 residues. The V gene's germline CDR1 is SNHLY and CDR2 FYNNEI. Unmatched junction bases numbered 11, after V lost 10 bases and J lost 0 bases. The CDR3 here is CATRRLAGSSYNEQFF. The CDR3 region has the DNA TGTGCCACCCGAAGGCTAGCGGGTAGCTCCTACAATGAGCAGTTCTTC.

The genes are TRBV2 and TRBJ1-5, with 7 positions matching TRBD1. The CDR3 contains 14 residues. The germline gives CDR1 SNHLY, CDR2 FYNNEI. V was clipped by 5 bases and J by 7 bases; unmatched bases: 8. The CDR3 loop is CASSSDRRAQPQHF. Here the CDR3 DNA reads TGTGCCAGCAGTTCGGACAGGAGGGCGCAGCCCCAGCATTTT.

The chain combines TRBV6-6 with TRBJ1-1, with D unclear. Per germline, CDR1 MNHNY and CDR2 SVGAGI (reference sequence). The CDR3 contains 14 residues. V lost 7 bases and J 1 base, leaving 13 bases between the germline ends. The CDR3 is CASTGWGANTEAFF. DNA of the CDR3: TGTGCCAGCACTGGGTGGGGAGCGAACACTGAAGCTTTCTTT.

CDR3 in amino acids: CASSLVAGSYEQYF. The CDR3 DNA is TGTGCCAGCAGCTTAGTAGCCGGATCCTACGAGCAGTACTTC. V is TRBV7-9 and J is TRBJ2-7; D ambiguous. The CDR3 is 14 amino acids. V lost 1 base and J 1 base, leaving 8 bases between the germline ends. Germline V gives CDR1 SEHNR, CDR2 FQNEAQ (reference sequence).

V gene TRBV21-1 combines with J gene TRBJ2-5; the D segment call TRBD1 is taken from the table without a DNA check. TRBV21-1 is a documented pseudogene. The CDR3 totals 11 residues. CDR3 DNA: TGTGCCAGCAAAAACAAAGAGACCCAGTACTTC. Translation: CASKNKETQYF.

This chain links TRBV6-5 with TRBJ2-7; 11 bases fit TRBD2. The germline gives CDR1 MNHEY, CDR2 SVGAGI. V dropped 8 bases and J dropped 9; count of bases not matched to a gene: 6. The CDR3 length is 12 residues. The CDR3 sequence: CASSSGLAGQYF. As DNA, the CDR3 is TGTGCCAGCTCCTCCGGACTAGCGGGGCAGTACTTC.

V gene TRBV5-6 combines with J gene TRBJ1-2; 7 bases line up with TRBD1. Unmatched junction bases numbered 8, after V lost 3 bases and J lost 6 bases. CDR3 length: 14 amino acids. CDR1 SGHDT and CDR2 YYEEEE come from the germline V gene. Here the CDR3 reads CASSSGQVWDGYTF. CDR3 nucleotides: TGTGCCAGCAGCTCCGGACAGGTATGGGATGGCTACACCTTC. The complete variable domain, with remaining parts taken from reference TRBV5-6 and TRBJ1-2, reads DAGVTQSPTHLIKTRGQQVTLRCSPKSGHDTVSWYQQALGQGPQFIFQYYEEEERQRGNFPDRFSGHQFPNYSSELNVNALLLGDSALYLCASSSGQVWDGYTFGSGTRLTVV.

The V and J genes are TRBV4-3 and TRBJ1-3; 11 nucleotides align to TRBD1. V lost 3 bases and J lost 4; bases outside the gene matches: 2. The CDR3 is 15 amino acids. Germline assignment: CDR1 LGHNA and CDR2 YSLEER. The CDR3 DNA follows: TGCGCCAGCAGCCATGGGACAGGGGGGGGAAACACCATATATTTT. Its translation is CASSHGTGGGNTIYF.

The chain carries TRBV15 and TRBJ2-1, with 7 bases fitting TRBD2. Germline trimming cut 4 bases from V and 2 bases from J; bases unmatched to any gene: 8. CDR3 length: 16 amino acids. The germline V gene encodes CDR1 LNHNV and CDR2 YYDKDF (reference sequence). CDR3 loop: CATSTRPSGAYNEQFF. The CDR3 region has the DNA TGTGCCACCAGCACCCGCCCTAGCGGTGCCTACAATGAGCAGTTCTTC.